A single T cell receptor beta chain is shown here with its context. Its target is unknown. The data derive from a study of T cell repertoires in ileal Crohn's disease. At the level of the study: Every patient was operated on for stricturing (61%) or penetrating (around 40%) complications.

The table came from immunoSEQ multiplex PCR; TCRdb's copy has only in-frame clones and leaves some out. The sample contains around 3,600 clones, approximately 90% of which appear only once. Study outcomes and limitations: Active smokers at surgery had more clonal expansions than non-smokers. Every patient over 26.8% clonality showed endoscopic recurrence.

Eligibility required adulthood, ileal or ileocolonic Crohn's disease and indicated ileocolonic resection. The origin of this receptor is an adult with Crohn's disease. Material: ileal tissue.

The CDR3: CASSKPGRPETEAFF. In DNA, the CDR3 is TGTGCCAGCAGCAAACCGGGACGGCCGGAAACTGAAGCTTTCTTT. The chain has TRBV5-4 and TRBJ1-1; D is perhaps TRBD1 (5 bases). The CDR3 sequence is 15 residues long. Per the germline V gene, CDR1 is SGHNT and CDR2 is YYREEE (reference sequence). V shed 4 bases and J shed 5 bases, with 18 bases lying between them.